The next 28 T cell receptor beta chains were all read from a single sample in a study of graft-versus-host responses after intestinal transplantation (dated by TCRdb to the early 2020s). For these TCRs, the target antigens are not known. The sample's time point label, in plain terms: cells obtained before transplantation from donor or recipient. The library was generated by the immunoSEQ multiplex PCR assay. The table comes from immuneACCESS by way of TCRdb, which keeps in-frame sequences with V and J called. Part of the clones is missing from these tables; in studies checked, under half for an unresolved V gene and the rest for unknown reasons. In all, the sample holds approximately 88,000 clones, and roughly 90% of those were seen once. The ten largest clonotypes hold 0.11% of the sample. The starting material was unstimulated CD4+ T cells sorted from spleen or lymph node cells, obtained before intestinal transplant. The receptors originated from a human donor who received an intestinal transplant.

The V call is TRBV5-6, the J call TRBJ1-5, with D possibly TRBD1 on 5 matching bases. This CDR3 region has 14 residues. Trimming cost V 4 bases and J 7 bases, with 15 bases left between them. CDR1 is SGHDT and CDR2 is YYEEEE in the germline V gene. The CDR3 region is CASSEDPGGQPQHF. CDR3 nucleotides: TGTGCCAGCAGCGAGGACCCGGGGGGACAGCCCCAGCATTTT.

Comment on this clone: Compared with germline, one end of the junction differs, possibly owing to a read error. Other DNA variants within this sample encode the same CDR3. This chain joins TRBV7-9 and TRBJ2-7; no clear D gene. The CDR3 contains 14 residues. Germline V gene lookup returns CDR1 SEHNR and CDR2 FQNEAQ (reference sequence). CDR3 protein: CASSSTQTYYEQYF. Here the CDR3 DNA reads TGCGCCAGCAGCTCTACTCAGACATACTACGAGCAGTACTTC.

V and J are TRBV6-5 and TRBJ2-1; 11 bases match TRBD2. V shed 6 bases, J shed 6 bases, and the junction held 7 bases outside the gene matches. Looked up from germline, CDR1 is MNHEY and CDR2 is SVGAGI. CDR3 length: 15 residues. CDR3 sequence: CASRRGLAASNEQFF. In nucleotides, the CDR3 is TGTGCCAGCAGACGGGGACTAGCGGCCTCCAATGAGCAGTTCTTC.

This sequence joins TRBV7-3 and TRBJ1-1; 8 bases fit TRBD1. CDR1 and CDR2 (germline): SGHTA, FQGTGA. This CDR3 has 16 residues. The ends lost 1 base at V and 3 bases at J; junction bases unmatched: 7. CDR3 DNA sequence: TGTGCCAGCAGCTTAAAGGGGGCCAGGGGGCACACTGAAGCTTTCTTT. It yields the protein CASSLKGARGHTEAFF.

This clone was recorded once. The chain recombines TRBV6-6 with TRBJ2-3; unclear D gene. In germline, CDR1 is MNHNY, CDR2 SVGAGI (reference sequence). This CDR3 spans 13 amino acids. Trimming pared 0 bases from V and 4 bases from J, leaving 5 bases between. CDR3 region: CASSYSRADTQYF. For the CDR3, the DNA is TGTGCCAGCAGTTACTCTCGGGCAGATACGCAGTATTTT.

V gene TRBV5-1 combines with J gene TRBJ1-2; TRBD1 matches 9 bases. The ends lost 4 bases at V and 6 bases at J; junction bases unmatched: 4. CDR3 length: 13 amino acids. Germline CDR1 SGHRS, CDR2 YFSETQ. CDR3 DNA sequence: TGCGCCAGCAGCCCCCGGACAGGGGATGGCTACACCTTC. It is translated as CASSPRTGDGYTF.

This clone was detected once. This chain links TRBV4-2 with TRBJ1-1; no firm D call. Trimming removed 0 bases from V and 11 bases from J, with 16 bases in between. CDR1 is LGHNA, CDR2 YNFKEQ, per germline. CDR3 length: 14 amino acids. The DNA of the CDR3 is TGTGCCAGCAGCCAAGAGGCCAGACTGAATACGGCTTTCTTT. Its translation is CASSQEARLNTAFF.

V and J are TRBV6-5 and TRBJ1-1; 8 bases match TRBD1. V shed 6 bases, J shed 5 bases, and the junction held 5 bases outside the gene matches. The germline V gene has CDR1 MNHEY and CDR2 SVGAGI. CDR3 size: 13 residues. CDR3 residues: CASRAGGRTEAFF. In DNA form, the CDR3 reads TGTGCCAGCAGAGCAGGGGGCCGAACTGAAGCTTTCTTT.

The V and J genes are TRBV7-3 and TRBJ2-2; D not certain. CDR1 and CDR2 (germline): SGHTA, FQGTGA. Between the trimmed V and J ends, which lost 1 base and 0 bases, there was a span of 9 bases. CDR3 length: 16 residues. As DNA, the CDR3 is TGTGCCAGCAGCTTAATGGGCGCCCCGAACACCGGGGAGCTGTTTTTT. Its translation is CASSLMGAPNTGELFF.

V usage is TRBV5-1 and J usage is TRBJ1-4; unclear D gene. This CDR3 comprises 13 residues. Trimming pared 4 bases from V and 3 bases from J, leaving 7 bases between. CDR1 and CDR2 from the germline V gene are SGHRS and YFSETQ. The CDR3 region is CASSGVSNEKLFF. CDR3 sequence (DNA): TGCGCCAGCAGCGGAGTTTCTAATGAAAAACTGTTTTTT.

The chain couples TRBV4-1 to TRBJ2-1, with 8 nucleotides matching TRBD2. The CDR3 extends over 16 amino acids. Losses at the gene ends were 0 bases for V and 6 bases for J; bases not matched to a gene: 7. Germline V CDR1 and CDR2: MGHRA, YSYEKL. The CDR3 region has the DNA TGCGCCAGCAGCCAAGATAGCGGGACCCACGCCAATGAGCAGTTCTTC. Amino acids: CASSQDSGTHANEQFF.

The chain joins TRBV2 to TRBJ1-2; D unresolved. The CDR3 is made up of 13 amino acids. Per the germline V gene, CDR1 is SNHLY and CDR2 is FYNNEI. Between the trimmed V and J ends, which lost 1 base and 6 bases, there was a span of 9 bases. The CDR3 loop reads CASSEGWQDGYTF. The DNA for the CDR3 is TGTGCCAGCAGTGAAGGATGGCAAGATGGCTACACCTTC. The full variable domain, completed using reference TRBV2 and TRBJ1-2, is EPEVTQTPSHQVTQMGQEVILRCVPISNHLYFYWYRQILGQKVEFLVSFYNNEISEKSEIFDDQFSVERPDGSNFTLKIRSTKLEDSAMYFCASSEGWQDGYTFGSGTRLTVV.

This chain uses TRBV6-1 with TRBJ1-1; 11 nucleotides align to TRBD1. V lost 3 bases, J lost 3 bases, and 3 bases stayed unmatched. Germline CDR1 MNHNS, CDR2 SASEGT. The CDR3 is 15 amino acids. CDR3 in amino acids: CASSDPGQGDTEAFF. CDR3 nucleotide sequence: TGTGCCAGCAGTGACCCGGGACAGGGGGACACTGAAGCTTTCTTT.

CDR3 amino acids: CATSGNRVSSYEQYF. As DNA, the CDR3 is TGTGCCACCAGCGGAAACAGGGTCTCCTCCTACGAGCAGTACTTC. The chain carries TRBV15 and TRBJ2-7; perhaps TRBD1 as D (6 bases). V lost 5 bases, J lost 0 bases, and 14 bases lay in between. Germline V gene lookup returns CDR1 LNHNV and CDR2 YYDKDF (reference sequence). This CDR3 region has 15 residues.

The chain links TRBV6-4 to TRBJ2-1; 9 positions agree with TRBD2. The trim removed 4 bases at V and 2 bases at J, leaving 0 bases unmatched. The germline CDR1 and CDR2 sequences are MRHNA and SNTAGT. The CDR3 runs 14 residues. The DNA for the CDR3 is TGTGCCAGCAGTGGCGGGGGGGCCTACAATGAGCAGTTCTTC. It yields the protein CASSGGGAYNEQFF.

This rearrangement joins TRBV18 to TRBJ1-6, with 7 bases matching TRBD1. The length of the CDR3 is 14 residues. From germline, CDR1 is KGHSH and CDR2 LQKENI. Unmatched junction bases numbered 0, after V lost 4 bases and J lost 3 bases. The CDR3 sequence: CASSRDSYNSPLHF. The CDR3 DNA is TGTGCCAGCTCACGGGACAGCTATAATTCACCCCTCCACTTT.

The chain recombines TRBV5-1 with TRBJ1-6; D is perhaps TRBD1 (5 bases). The germline V gene has CDR1 SGHRS and CDR2 YFSETQ. The CDR3 is 17 residues long. Between the trimmed V and J ends, which lost 2 bases and 0 bases, there was a span of 12 bases. The CDR3 sequence is CASSFSRGSSYNSPLHF. In DNA form, the CDR3 reads TGCGCCAGCAGCTTTTCCCGGGGGAGCTCCTATAATTCACCCCTCCACTTT.

V usage is TRBV20-1 and J usage is TRBJ2-1; D remains ambiguous. There are 11 residues in the CDR3. The V gene lost 6 bases and the J gene lost 4 bases, with 7 bases spanning the gap. CDR1 and CDR2 from the germline V gene are DFQATT and SNEGSKA (reference sequence). The DNA for the CDR3 is TGCAGTGCGCTAGTATACAATGAGCAGTTCTTC. It translates to CSALVYNEQFF.

This rearrangement joins TRBV7-4 to TRBJ1-2; D unclear. This CDR3 spans 12 amino acids. The V and J ends lost 1 base and 8 bases respectively, with 8 bases between them. The germline CDR1 and CDR2 sequences are SGHVT and SQSDAQ. The CDR3 sequence is CASSLVGWGYTF. DNA for the CDR3: TGTGCCAGCAGCTTAGTCGGGTGGGGCTACACCTTC.

This rearrangement joins TRBV7-9 to TRBJ1-1; 11 bases map to TRBD1. V trimming: 4 bases; J trimming: 0 bases; junction bases outside the gene matches: 7. The CDR3 totals 17 residues. Germline V lookup: CDR1 SEHNR, CDR2 FQNEAQ (reference sequence). The CDR3 here is CASSSGTGGLMNTEAFF. As DNA, the CDR3 is TGTGCCAGCAGCTCAGGGACAGGGGGACTTATGAACACTGAAGCTTTCTTT.

The chain couples TRBV7-3 to TRBJ1-1, with D possibly being TRBD1 (5 bases). There are 13 residues in the CDR3. Germline V gene data show CDR1 as SGHTA and CDR2 as FQGTGA. Trimming took 2 bases from V and 8 from J, leaving 12 bases between them. CDR3 nucleotides: TGTGCCAGCAGCTTAGGGTCGGGGGGGGAAGCTTTCTTT. It translates to CASSLGSGGEAFF.

The chain joins TRBV5-1 to TRBJ1-1, with 8 bases fitting TRBD1. The CDR3 is made up of 15 amino acids. The V gene end was trimmed by 0 bases and the J gene end by 4 bases; junction bases not matched to a gene: 5. Germline V lookup: CDR1 SGHRS, CDR2 YFSETQ. The CDR3 bases are TGCGCCAGCAGCTTGGCGGCAGGGGGCGGCACTGAAGCTTTCTTT. As protein: CASSLAAGGGTEAFF.

This sequence joins TRBV6-5 and TRBJ1-3; weak D call: TRBD1 (6 bases). Trimming shortened V by 2 bases and J by 0 bases, and 8 bases separated the two germline ends. The CDR3 has 15 residues. Germline V gene lookup returns CDR1 MNHEY and CDR2 SVGAGI. CDR3 coding DNA: TGTGCCAGCAGTTACAAACAGGGCTCTGGAAACACCATATATTTT. As protein: CASSYKQGSGNTIYF.

The chain has TRBV18 and TRBJ2-1, with TRBD1 matching over 7 bases. V gave up 6 bases and J gave up 6 bases; unmatched junction bases: 5. There are 13 residues in the CDR3. Germline-derived CDR1 and CDR2 are KGHSH and LQKENI. CDR3 sequence: CASSPGQVNEQFF. Written as DNA, the CDR3 is TGTGCCAGCTCCCCCGGACAGGTCAATGAGCAGTTCTTC.

The chain has TRBV5-1 and TRBJ2-5, with TRBD2 identical over 8 bases. J was trimmed by 5 bases and V by 2 bases; bases with no gene match: 5. Germline V gives CDR1 SGHRS, CDR2 YFSETQ. The CDR3 has 14 amino acids. The CDR3 region is CASSFGGAGETQYF. CDR3 in DNA: TGCGCCAGCAGCTTCGGGGGGGCGGGGGAGACCCAGTACTTC.

Points on this clone: One end of the junction is discordant with germline, which a read error may explain. The V gene is TRBV2, the J gene TRBJ2-3; a weak D match, TRBD1 (7 bases). The V gene's germline CDR1 is SNHLY and CDR2 FYNNEI. The CDR3 sequence is 10 residues long. CDR3 in amino acids: CASEQGGRDF. CDR3 nucleotides: TGTGCCAGCGAGCAGGGGGGCAGAGATTTT.

The chain has TRBV10-3 and TRBJ2-7; TRBD1 matches 9 bases. J lost 2 bases, V lost 3 bases, and 5 bases had no gene match. Germline CDR1 and CDR2: ENHRY and SYGVKD. The CDR3 has 15 amino acids. In nucleotides, the CDR3 is TGTGCCATCAGTGAACCCGGACAGGGGACCTACGAGCAGTACTTC. This gives the protein CAISEPGQGTYEQYF.

The chain uses TRBV18 and TRBJ1-4, with D unresolved. Germline V CDR1 and CDR2: KGHSH, LQKENI. The CDR3 covers 15 residues. V lost 2 bases and J 0 bases, leaving 7 bases between the germline ends. Here the CDR3 DNA reads TGTGCCAGCTCACCAGACATCTCAACTAATGAAAAACTGTTTTTT. As protein: CASSPDISTNEKLFF.